The rows below give T cell receptor beta chains drawn from one sample of a study of cytomegalovirus exposure and HLA in healthy donors. The protocol was immunoSEQ multiplex PCR, while the TCRdb copy is restricted to in-frame clones and leaves out a portion. The table records some 170,000 clones, over 60% of them present only once. The sequencing sample was made of PBMCs. The origin of the receptors is a woman in her 30s in good health and CMV-seronegative. The CDR3 runs from the conserved cysteine through the conserved F or W. Each record gives: clone size, D gene, V gene, J gene, CDR3 DNA, CDR3 protein. D genes are given only for firm matches. Size is stated for part of the rows, as once, few or many counts, or as a class when the clone is expanded.

size: NA
D: TRBD2
V: TRBV7-2
J: TRBJ2-7
DNA: TGTGCCAGCAGCTTTACCAGCGGGGACCCCCACGAGCAGTACTTC
CDR3: CASSFTSGDPHEQYF

size: NA
D: TRBD1
V: TRBV5-8
J: TRBJ2-5
DNA: TGTGCCAGCAGCTACCTCCGGGACAGTGGTGGGGCTCCCCAGTACTTC
CDR3: CASSYLRDSGGAPQYF

size: NA
D: NA
V: TRBV19
J: TRBJ1-1
DNA: TGTGCCACTGTGACAGGTACTGAAGCTTTCTTT
CDR3: CATVTGTEAFF

size: NA
D: NA
V: TRBV9
J: TRBJ2-5
DNA: TGTGCCAGCAGCGTAGCTCCTAGCCAGTTAGAGACCCAGTACTTC
CDR3: CASSVAPSQLETQYF

size: NA
D: TRBD1
V: TRBV30
J: TRBJ1-6
DNA: TGTGCCTGGAGTGGGACAGGGGTTTCACCCCTCCACTTT
CDR3: CAWSGTGVSPLHF

size: NA
D: NA
V: TRBV7-8
J: TRBJ1-5
DNA: TGTGCCAGCAGCTTAAGGCCAGGGTATCAGCCCCAGCATTTT
CDR3: CASSLRPGYQPQHF

size: NA
D: TRBD2
V: TRBV7-2
J: TRBJ2-3
DNA: TGTGCCAGCACCTACGTTAGCGGGGGGGCCGGAAGCACAGATACGCAGTATTTT
CDR3: CASTYVSGGAGSTDTQYF

size: few
D: TRBD1
V: TRBV5-1
J: TRBJ1-5
DNA: TGCGCCAGCAGCTTGCAAGGGGGCGATCAGCCCCAGCATTTT
CDR3: CASSLQGGDQPQHF

size: NA
D: NA
V: TRBV2
J: TRBJ1-1
DNA: TGTGCCAGCAGTCCCGGGACATCGAACACTGAAGCTTTCTTT
CDR3: CASSPGTSNTEAFF

size: NA
D: TRBD1
V: TRBV29-1
J: TRBJ1-4
DNA: TGCAGCGCGTGGGACAGGGGGCGTCGGAAGGATGAAAAACTGTTTTTT
CDR3: CSAWDRGRRKDEKLFF

size: NA
D: NA
V: TRBV7-2
J: TRBJ1-1
DNA: TGTGCCAGCAGCAAGGCTGCGGGGGCTTCTTCTGAAGCTTTCTTT
CDR3: CASSKAAGASSEAFF

size: NA
D: NA
V: TRBV7-9
J: TRBJ1-6
DNA: TGTGCCAGCAGCTTAGCGACAACAAATTCACCCCTCCACTTT
CDR3: CASSLATTNSPLHF

size: few
D: NA
V: TRBV13
J: TRBJ1-4
DNA: TGTGCCAGCAGCCGAGATGGTGAAAAACTGTTTTTT
CDR3: CASSRDGEKLFF

size: NA
D: TRBD2
V: TRBV9
J: TRBJ2-5
DNA: TGTGCCAGCAGCCTACAACTAGCGGGGGCGGCGGAGACCCAGTACTTC
CDR3: CASSLQLAGAAETQYF

size: NA
D: TRBD2
V: TRBV19
J: TRBJ2-2
DNA: TGTGCCAGTAGTATCACTAGCGGGAGGGCCTCCGGGGAGCTGTTTTTT
CDR3: CASSITSGRASGELFF

size: few
D: TRBD1
V: TRBV7-9
J: TRBJ2-3
DNA: TGTGCCAGCAGCTTCCTAGGACAGGGCAGGTCAGATACGCAGTATTTT
CDR3: CASSFLGQGRSDTQYF

size: once
D: TRBD1
V: TRBV4-1
J: TRBJ1-3
DNA: TGCGCCAGCAGCCAAGGGGTTCAAGGGGGCTTCTCTGGAAACACCATATATTTT
CDR3: CASSQGVQGGFSGNTIYF

size: NA
D: NA
V: TRBV4-3
J: TRBJ1-1
DNA: TGCGCCAGCAGCCATACTGCGGGGGGGACTGAAGCTTTCTTT
CDR3: CASSHTAGGTEAFF

size: NA
D: NA
V: TRBV5-1
J: TRBJ2-7
DNA: TGCGCCAGCAGCTTGGTGGCAGACACATACGAGCAGTACTTC
CDR3: CASSLVADTYEQYF

size: NA
D: TRBD1
V: TRBV13
J: TRBJ2-7
DNA: TGTGCCAGCAGGCGAGGGGGCGCCGGGTACGAGCAGTACTTC
CDR3: CASRRGGAGYEQYF